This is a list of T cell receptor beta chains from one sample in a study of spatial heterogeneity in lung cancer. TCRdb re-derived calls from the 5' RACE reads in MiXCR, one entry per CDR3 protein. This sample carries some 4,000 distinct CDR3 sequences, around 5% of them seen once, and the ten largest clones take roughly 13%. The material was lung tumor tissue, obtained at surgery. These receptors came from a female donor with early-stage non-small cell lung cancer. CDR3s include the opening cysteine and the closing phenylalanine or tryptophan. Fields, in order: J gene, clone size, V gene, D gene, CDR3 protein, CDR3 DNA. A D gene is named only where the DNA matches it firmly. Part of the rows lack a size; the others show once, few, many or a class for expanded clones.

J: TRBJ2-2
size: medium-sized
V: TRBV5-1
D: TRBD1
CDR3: CASSPGQGRTGELFF
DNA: TGCGCCAGCAGCCCCGGACAGGGACGGACCGGGGAGCTGTTTTTT

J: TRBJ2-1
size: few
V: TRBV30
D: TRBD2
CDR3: CAWGSGGSTYNEQFF
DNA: TGTGCCTGGGGTAGCGGGGGAAGCACGTACAATGAGCAGTTCTTC

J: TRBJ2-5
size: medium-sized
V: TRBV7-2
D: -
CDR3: CASSLGRDSVTQYF
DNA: TGTGCCAGCAGCTTAGGACGGGACTCTGTGACCCAGTACTTC

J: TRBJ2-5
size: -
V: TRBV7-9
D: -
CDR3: CASSLGAHRETQYF
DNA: TGTGCCAGCAGCCTAGGGGCCCACCGGGAGACCCAGTACTTC

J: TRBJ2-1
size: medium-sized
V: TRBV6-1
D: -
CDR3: CASSEMTESNEQFF
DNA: TGTGCCAGCAGTGAAATGACAGAGTCCAATGAGCAGTTCTTC

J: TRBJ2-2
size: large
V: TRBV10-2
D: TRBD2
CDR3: CASTRASGTNTGELFF
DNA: TGCGCCAGCACCCGGGCTAGCGGGACGAACACCGGGGAGCTGTTTTTT

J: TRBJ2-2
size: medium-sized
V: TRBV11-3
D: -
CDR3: CASSLGVGTGELFF
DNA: TGTGCCAGCAGCTTAGGAGTGGGCACCGGGGAGCTGTTTTTT

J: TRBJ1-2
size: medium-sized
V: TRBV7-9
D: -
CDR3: CASSLGGGDGYTF
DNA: TGTGCCAGCAGCTTAGGAGGAGGGGATGGCTACACCTTC

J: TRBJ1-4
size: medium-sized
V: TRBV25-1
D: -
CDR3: CASSELGGVDEKLFF
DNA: TGTGCCAGCAGTGAATTGGGGGGGGTCGATGAAAAACTGTTTTTT

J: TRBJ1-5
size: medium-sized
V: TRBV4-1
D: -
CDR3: CASSRTVRFYSNQPQHF
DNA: TGCGCCAGCAGCCGGACGGTCCGGTTCTATAGCAATCAGCCCCAGCATTTT

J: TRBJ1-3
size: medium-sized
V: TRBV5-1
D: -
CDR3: CASSDAGRSNTIYF
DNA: TGCGCCAGCAGCGATGCGGGACGGTCCAACACCATATATTTT

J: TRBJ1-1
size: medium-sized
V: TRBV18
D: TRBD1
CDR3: CASSPSSRGEAFF
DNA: TGTGCCAGCTCACCCTCTTCCAGGGGGGAAGCTTTCTTT

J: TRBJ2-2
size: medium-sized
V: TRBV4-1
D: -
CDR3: CASSAQGSNTGELFF
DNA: TGCGCCAGCAGCGCTCAGGGATCGAACACCGGGGAGCTGTTTTTT

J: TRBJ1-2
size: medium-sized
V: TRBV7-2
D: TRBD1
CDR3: CAIIPRTGGGYGYTF
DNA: TGTGCCATTATACCCCGGACAGGGGGAGGCTATGGCTACACCTTC

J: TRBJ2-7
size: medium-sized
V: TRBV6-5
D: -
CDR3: CASSGTPSYEQYF
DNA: TGTGCCAGCAGCGGGACTCCCTCCTACGAGCAGTACTTC

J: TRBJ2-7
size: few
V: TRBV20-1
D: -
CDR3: CSAPETGGSYEQYF
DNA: TGCAGTGCACCGGAGACGGGCGGGTCCTACGAGCAGTACTTC

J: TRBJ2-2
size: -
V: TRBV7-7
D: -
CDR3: CASSSGTGPDNTGELFF
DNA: TGTGCCAGCAGCTCAGGAACAGGCCCAGATAACACCGGGGAGCTGTTTTTT

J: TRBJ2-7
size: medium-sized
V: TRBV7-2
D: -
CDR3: CASSPQRELEQYF
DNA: TGTGCCAGCAGCCCTCAAAGGGAACTCGAGCAGTACTTC

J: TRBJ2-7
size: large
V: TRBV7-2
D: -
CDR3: CASSSGPDYEQYF
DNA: TGTGCCAGCAGCTCGGGACCGGACTACGAGCAGTACTTC

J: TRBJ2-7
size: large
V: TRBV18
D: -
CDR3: CASSPPGTASTREQYF
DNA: TGTGCCAGCTCCCCTCCAGGCACAGCCTCGACTCGGGAGCAGTACTTC

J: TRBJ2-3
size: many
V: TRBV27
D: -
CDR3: CASSPNTDTQYF
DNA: TGTGCCAGCAGTCCAAACACAGATACGCAGTATTTT

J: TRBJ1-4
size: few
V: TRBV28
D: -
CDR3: CASSLGRGRENCFF
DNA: -

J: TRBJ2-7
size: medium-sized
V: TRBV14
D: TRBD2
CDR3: CASSPSGTSGSYEQYF
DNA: TGTGCCAGCAGCCCATCCGGGACTAGCGGGTCCTACGAGCAGTACTTC

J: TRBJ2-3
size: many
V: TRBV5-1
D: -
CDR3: CASSLGGRRTDTQYF
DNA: TGCGCCAGCAGCTTGGGGGGCCGTCGCACAGATACGCAGTATTTT

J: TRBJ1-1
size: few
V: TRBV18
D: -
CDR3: CASSPTGYMNTEAFF
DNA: TGTGCCAGCTCACCAACAGGATACATGAACACTGAAGCTTTCTTT

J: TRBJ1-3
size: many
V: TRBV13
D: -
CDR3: CASSRGRPSGNTIYF
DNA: TGTGCCAGCAGCCGGGGACGGCCATCTGGAAACACCATATATTTT

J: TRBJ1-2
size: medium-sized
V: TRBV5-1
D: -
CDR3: CASSFRDLDYTF
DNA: TGCGCCAGCAGCTTCCGGGACCTGGACTACACCTTC

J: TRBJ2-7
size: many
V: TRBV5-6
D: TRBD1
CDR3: CASSSPYRDSYEQYF
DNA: TGTGCCAGCAGCTCACCGTACCGGGACAGCTACGAGCAGTACTTC

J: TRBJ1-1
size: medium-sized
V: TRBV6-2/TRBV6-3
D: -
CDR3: CASSYAGGHSEAFF
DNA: TGTGCCAGCAGTTACGCCGGGGGACACTCTGAAGCTTTCTTT

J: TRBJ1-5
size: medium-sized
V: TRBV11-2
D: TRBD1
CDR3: CASSPRDRPNQPQHF
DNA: TGTGCCAGCAGCCCTCGGGACAGGCCCAATCAGCCCCAGCATTTT

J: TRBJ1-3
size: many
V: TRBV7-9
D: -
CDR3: CASSLDGGTGNTIYF
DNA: TGTGCCAGCAGCTTAGACGGGGGCACTGGAAACACCATATATTTT

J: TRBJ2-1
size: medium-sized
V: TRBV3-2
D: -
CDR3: CASSQEPRTGINEQFF
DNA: TGTGCCAGCAGCCAAGAACCTAGGACAGGGATCAATGAGCAGTTCTTC